This T cell receptor (beta chain) was recorded in a study of blood T cells in healthy people across ages. Comment on this clonotype: The junction does not match germline at one end; this may be a read error.

A J-beta primer mix and a sample-barcoded 5' primer were used in a second PCR of roughly 6 to 11 cycles. TCRdb reprocessed the 5' RACE reads via MiXCR and lists one record per CDR3 protein. The table includes about 1,800,000 distinct CDR3 sequences, under 30% detected once. The CDR3 sequence is 16 residues long. Sequencing was performed on blood. The receptor comes from a young woman in good health. The V gene is TRBV12-3 or TRBV12-4, the J gene TRBJ2-3; 8 nucleotides line up with TRBD1. CDR3 bases: TGTGCCAGCGCCGAATACCGACAGGGGAGCACAGATACGCAATATTTT. This translates into CASAEYRQGSTDTQYF.